What follows describes a single T cell receptor (beta chain). The target antigen is unknown. Someone took the PBMCs out of about 10 ml of fresh peripheral blood. Deletions cut 0 bases from V and 2 bases from J, with 12 bases between. Germline V lookup: CDR1 SGDLS, CDR2 YYNGEE. CDR3 length: 15 amino acids. CDR3 regions of TCR beta were amplified from RNA transcripts. Amplification began with first-round RT-PCR using HTBI primers, then second-round multiplex PCR was performed. TCRdb passed the multiplex PCR reads through MiXCR, listing each CDR3 protein once. The table lists almost 750,000 distinct CDR3 sequences, about 44% of them singletons. These data come from a study of Graves' ophthalmopathy and Graves' hyperthyroidism. Whole-study findings and limits: The 13-signature model separated ophthalmopathy from stable hyperthyroidism at around 88% sensitivity and roughly 81% specificity.

The sequence was collected from an adult man with Graves' ophthalmopathy. The sequenced sample consisted of peripheral blood. This chain links TRBV9 with TRBJ2-7; D is possibly TRBD2 (6 bases). CDR3 in DNA: TGTGCCAGCAGCGTAGGTAATAGCGGCCCCTACGAGCAGTACTTC. As protein: CASSVGNSGPYEQYF.